Below are 2 T cell receptor beta chains sequenced from a single sample in a study of blood T cell repertoires in COVID-19. Clones were sequenced by immunoSEQ multiplex PCR, and TCRdb holds only the in-frame ones, with some missing. In the table there are about 670,000 clones, about 87% of which are singletons. Material for sequencing was peripheral blood. Receptor source: a woman younger than 35 with acute or convalescent COVID-19.

The chain links TRBV5-1 to TRBJ1-1, with a weak D call TRBD1 (6 bases). Deletions cut 6 bases from V and 9 bases from J, with 12 bases between. The CDR3 has 11 amino acids. Germline V CDR1 and CDR2: SGHRS, YFSETQ. In DNA form, the CDR3 reads TGCGCCAGCACCTTCGGGGGGCAAGCTTTCTTT. Translating it yields CASTFGGQAFF.

V and J are TRBV7-2 and TRBJ1-1; maybe TRBD1 (5 bases). Looked up from germline, CDR1 is SGHTA and CDR2 is FQGNSA. V was clipped by 3 bases and J by 5 bases, with 10 bases between them. The CDR3 is made up of 13 amino acids. The CDR3 nucleotides are TGTGCCAGCAGCTTCGGGGGTAGGACTGAAGCTTTCTTT. As protein: CASSFGGRTEAFF. Filled out from reference TRBV7-2 and TRBJ1-1, the complete variable domain reads GAGVSQSPSNKVTEKGKDVELRCDPISGHTALYWYRQSLGQGLEFLIYFQGNSAPDKSGLPSDRFSAERTGGSVSTLTIQRTQQEDSAVYLCASSFGGRTEAFFGQGTRLTVV.